This TCR beta chain is from a study of identical twins. Whole-study results and caveats: Conclusions came from cross-sectional statistical analysis, not from following the same donors.

V gave up 1 base and J gave up 5 bases, with 3 bases separating them. The CDR3 extends over 11 amino acids. Per germline, CDR1 MNHEY and CDR2 SVGEGT. TCRdb passed the 5' RACE reads through MiXCR, listing each CDR3 protein once. The data hold roughly 220,000 distinct CDR3 sequences, with 6% to 7% observed a single time. Among all donors, each was a healthy Caucasian. As to this clonotype: Its antigen is not known.

These data are also associated with another study on T cells expressing NK-cell markers. That work states: Seven HCMV-seropositive donors and one seronegative donor made up the eight sequenced donors.

V is TRBV6-2 or TRBV6-3 and J is TRBJ2-7; D remains ambiguous. The receptor was derived from a woman between 18 and 29 years old in good health. The sample was CD8+ T cells sorted from blood. The CDR3 DNA is TGTGCCAGCAGTTACTTCCACGAGCAGTACTTC. Translated, it gives CASSYFHEQYF.